This TCR beta chain emerged from a study of blood T cell repertoires in COVID-19. About the study: Collection of acute and convalescent COVID-19 samples took place in the United States, Italy and Spain.

V lost 1 base and J lost 9; bases outside the gene matches: 7. Germline V lookup: CDR1 SGHTA, CDR2 FQGNSA. CDR3 length equals 16 residues. Original data processing: Reference gene primer amplification yielded estimated nucleated cell counts. Here immunoSEQ multiplex PCR was the method, and the copy in TCRdb shows in-frame clones only, minus some. V, J and clone size are those of that table, while D and trimming were read from the DNA. Seen here are about 210,000 clones, around 81% observed once, and the top ten hold around 8.9%. The age range of participants was about 18 to 100 years, with residence in under 25 US areas. Clinical history as reported by participants underpinned cohort assignment.

What was sequenced was PBMCs or T cells enriched from blood (not recorded which). This TCR was recovered from a woman aged 50 to 60 with acute COVID-19. The chain combines TRBV7-2 with TRBJ1-6, with TRBD1 matching 9 bases. The CDR3 DNA reads TGTGCCAGCAGCTTAGTTTGGCGGACAGGGGTTTCACCCCTCCACTTT. Its protein product is CASSLVWRTGVSPLHF.